This T cell receptor (beta chain) was sequenced during a study of OX40 agonist ivuxolimab in advanced cancers. Turning to the study itself: Hepatocellular carcinoma, melanoma, renal cell or head and neck cancer occurred in dose-escalation patients.

Germline V gene sequence: CDR1 SGHDT, CDR2 YYEEEE. The V end lost 2 bases, the J end lost 4 bases, and 4 bases lay between the germline ends. The CDR3 contains 11 residues. Notes on this clone: Its antigen is unidentified.

Study-wide results and caveats: Some patients without response likewise showed low normalized clonal expansion.

Produced via immunoSEQ multiplex PCR; TCRdb's table is partial and in-frame only. The sample carries 40,000 to 45,000 clones, roughly 80% recorded once. The sample consisted of CD4+ or CD8+ T cells sorted from blood, taken in a trial of the OX40 agonist ivuxolimab. The receptor was isolated from an adult with an advanced solid tumor such as melanoma, head and neck, liver or kidney cancer. This sequence joins TRBV5-6 and TRBJ2-7; D not certain. The chain's CDR3 is CASSFKYEQYF. The CDR3 DNA is TGTGCCAGCAGCTTTAAGTACGAGCAGTACTTC.